The T cell receptor (beta chain) under discussion was sequenced for a study of blood T cells in healthy people across ages. This clonotype was picked up a small number of times. This CDR3 contains 13 residues. Germline lookup yields CDR1 DFQATT and CDR2 SNEGSKA (reference sequence). Deletions cut 6 bases from V and 0 bases from J, with 11 bases between. A second PCR, run for about 7 to 12 cycles, used a sample-barcoded 5' primer plus a J-beta primer mix. TCRdb re-derived calls from the 5' RACE reads in MiXCR, one entry per CDR3 protein. The table lists about 1.1 million distinct CDR3 sequences, around two fifths of them singletons.

The chain is built from TRBV20-1 and TRBJ1-1, with a weak D call TRBD1 (5 bases). The sequenced sample consisted of blood. This sequence was found in a man younger than 35 in good health. DNA for the CDR3: TGCAGTGCCCCGGGACCGATGAACACTGAAGCTTTCTTT. Translating gives CSAPGPMNTEAFF.